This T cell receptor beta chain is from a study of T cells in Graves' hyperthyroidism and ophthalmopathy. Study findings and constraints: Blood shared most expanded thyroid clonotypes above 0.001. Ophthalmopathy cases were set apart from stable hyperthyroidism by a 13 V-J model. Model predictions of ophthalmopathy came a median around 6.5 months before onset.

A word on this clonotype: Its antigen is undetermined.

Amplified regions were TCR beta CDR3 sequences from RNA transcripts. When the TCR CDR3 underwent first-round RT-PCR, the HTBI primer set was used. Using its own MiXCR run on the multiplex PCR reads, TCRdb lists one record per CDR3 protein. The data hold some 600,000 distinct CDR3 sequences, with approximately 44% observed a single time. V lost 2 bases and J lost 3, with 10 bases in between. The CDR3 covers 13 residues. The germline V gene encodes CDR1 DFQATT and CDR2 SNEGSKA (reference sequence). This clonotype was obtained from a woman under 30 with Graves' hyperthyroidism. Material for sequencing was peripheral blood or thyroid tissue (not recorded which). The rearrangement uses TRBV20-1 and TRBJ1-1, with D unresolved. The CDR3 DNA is TGCAGTGCTAGATCCCTACTTCACACTGAAGCTTTCTTT. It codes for CSARSLLHTEAFF.